This TCR beta chain was observed in a study of blood T cell repertoires in COVID-19. This CDR3 has 15 amino acids. V shed 4 bases, J shed 2 bases, and the junction held 8 bases outside the gene matches. CDR1 is SGHRS, CDR2 YFSETQ, per germline. Assay: immunoSEQ multiplex PCR; the TCRdb copy retains only in-frame clones and omits some. Of hundreds of thousands of clones listed, roughly 90% are singletons. This clonotype was obtained from a woman aged 25 to 39 with acute COVID-19. Input material: PBMCs or T cells enriched from blood (not recorded which). This chain connects TRBV5-1 to TRBJ2-5; TRBD2 agrees at 7 bases. CDR3 sequence: CASSKPGGGQETQYF. The CDR3 DNA is TGCGCCAGCAGCAAGCCTGGGGGGGGGCAAGAGACCCAGTACTTC.